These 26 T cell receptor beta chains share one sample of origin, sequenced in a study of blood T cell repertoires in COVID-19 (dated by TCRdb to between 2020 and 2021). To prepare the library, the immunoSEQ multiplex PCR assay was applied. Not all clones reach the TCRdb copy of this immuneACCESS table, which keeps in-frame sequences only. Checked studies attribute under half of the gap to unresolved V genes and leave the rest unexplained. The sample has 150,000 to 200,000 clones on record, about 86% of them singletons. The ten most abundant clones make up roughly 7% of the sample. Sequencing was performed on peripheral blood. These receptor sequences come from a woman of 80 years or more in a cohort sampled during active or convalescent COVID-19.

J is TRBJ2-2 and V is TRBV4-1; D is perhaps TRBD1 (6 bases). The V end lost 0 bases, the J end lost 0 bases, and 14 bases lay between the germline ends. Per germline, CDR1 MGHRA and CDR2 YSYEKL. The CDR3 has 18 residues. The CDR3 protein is CASSQDPRDTANTGELFF. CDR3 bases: TGCGCCAGCAGCCAAGATCCCCGGGACACCGCGAACACCGGGGAGCTGTTTTTT.

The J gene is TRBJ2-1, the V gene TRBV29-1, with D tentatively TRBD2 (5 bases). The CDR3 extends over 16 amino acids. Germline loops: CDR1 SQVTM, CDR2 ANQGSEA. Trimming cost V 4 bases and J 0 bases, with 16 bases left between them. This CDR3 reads CSVGRLDFSSYNEQFF. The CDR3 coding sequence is TGCAGCGTTGGGCGCTTGGACTTCAGCTCCTACAATGAGCAGTTCTTC.

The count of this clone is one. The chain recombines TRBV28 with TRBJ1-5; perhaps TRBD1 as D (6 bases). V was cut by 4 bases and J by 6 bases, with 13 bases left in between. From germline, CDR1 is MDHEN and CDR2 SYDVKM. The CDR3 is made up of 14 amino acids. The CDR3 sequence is CASSSQGGGQPQHF. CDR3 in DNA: TGTGCCAGCAGTTCACAGGGTGGCGGTCAGCCCCAGCATTTT.

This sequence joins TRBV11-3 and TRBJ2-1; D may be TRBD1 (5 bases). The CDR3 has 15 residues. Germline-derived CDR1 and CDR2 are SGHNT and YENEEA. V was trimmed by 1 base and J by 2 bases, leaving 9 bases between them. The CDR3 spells CASSLGTDTYNEQFF. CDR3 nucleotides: TGTGCCAGCAGCTTAGGGACGGACACCTACAATGAGCAGTTCTTC.

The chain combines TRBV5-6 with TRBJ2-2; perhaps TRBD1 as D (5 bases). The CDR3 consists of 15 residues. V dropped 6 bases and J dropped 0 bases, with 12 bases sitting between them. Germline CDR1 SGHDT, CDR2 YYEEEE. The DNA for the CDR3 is TGTGCCAGCAACCTTGACAGCGCGAACACCGGGGAGCTGTTTTTT. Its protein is CASNLDSANTGELFF.

The CDR3 loop is CASSKDRFEGPQHF. The CDR3 DNA reads TGTGCCAGCAGCAAGGACAGGTTCGAGGGGCCCCAGCATTTT. This chain joins TRBV7-9 and TRBJ1-5; TRBD1 agrees at 7 bases. CDR1 and CDR2 from the germline V gene are SEHNR and FQNEAQ (reference sequence). Trimming removed 5 bases from V and 9 bases from J; junction bases left unmatched: 10. The CDR3 covers 14 residues.

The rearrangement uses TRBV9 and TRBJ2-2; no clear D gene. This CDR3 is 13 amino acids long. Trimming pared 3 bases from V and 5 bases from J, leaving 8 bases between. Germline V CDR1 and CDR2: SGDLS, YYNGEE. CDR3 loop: CASSAFETGELFF. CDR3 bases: TGTGCCAGCAGCGCTTTCGAGACCGGGGAGCTGTTTTTT.

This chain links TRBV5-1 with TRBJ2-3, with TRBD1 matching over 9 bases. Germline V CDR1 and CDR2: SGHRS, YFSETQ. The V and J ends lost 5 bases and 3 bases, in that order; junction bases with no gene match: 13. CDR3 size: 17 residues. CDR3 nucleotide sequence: TGCGCCAGCAGTCTGGGGTACGACAGGGGGGTTACAGATACGCAGTATTTT. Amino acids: CASSLGYDRGVTDTQYF.

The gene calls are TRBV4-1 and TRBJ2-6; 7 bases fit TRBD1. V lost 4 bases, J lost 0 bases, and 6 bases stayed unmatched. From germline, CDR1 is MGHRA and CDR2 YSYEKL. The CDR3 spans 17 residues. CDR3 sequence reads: CASSRRTGISGANVLTF. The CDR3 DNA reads TGCGCCAGCAGCCGGCGGACAGGAATCTCTGGGGCCAACGTCCTGACTTTC.

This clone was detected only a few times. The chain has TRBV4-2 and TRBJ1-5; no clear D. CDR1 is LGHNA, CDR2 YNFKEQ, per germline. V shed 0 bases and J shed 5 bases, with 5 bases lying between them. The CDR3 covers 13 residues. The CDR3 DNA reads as TGTGCCAGCAGCCAAGATTTAGATCAGCCCCAGCATTTT. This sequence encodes CASSQDLDQPQHF.

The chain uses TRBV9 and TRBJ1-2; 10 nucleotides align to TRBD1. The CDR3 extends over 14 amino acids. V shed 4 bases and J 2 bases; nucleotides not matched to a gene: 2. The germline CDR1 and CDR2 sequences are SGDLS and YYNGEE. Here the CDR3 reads CASSPGQGNYGYTF. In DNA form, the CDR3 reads TGTGCCAGCAGCCCGGGACAGGGGAACTATGGCTACACCTTC.

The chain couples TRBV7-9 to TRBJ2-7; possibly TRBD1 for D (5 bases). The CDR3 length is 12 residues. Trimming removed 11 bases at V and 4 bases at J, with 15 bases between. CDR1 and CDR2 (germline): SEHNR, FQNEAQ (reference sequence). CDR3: CAGADHYYEQYF. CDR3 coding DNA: TGTGCCGGGGCGGACCACTATTACGAGCAGTACTTC. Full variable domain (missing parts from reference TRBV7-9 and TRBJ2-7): DTGVSQNPRHKITKRGQNVTFRCDPISEHNRLYWYRQTLGQGPEFLTYFQNEAQLEKSRLLSDRFSAERPKGSFSTLEIQRTEQGDSAMYLCAGADHYYEQYFGPGTRLTVT.

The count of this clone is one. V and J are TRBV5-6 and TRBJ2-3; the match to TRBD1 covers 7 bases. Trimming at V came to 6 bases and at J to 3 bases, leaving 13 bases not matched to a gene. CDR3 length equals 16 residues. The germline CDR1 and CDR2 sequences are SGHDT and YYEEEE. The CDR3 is CASISGTVLRTDTQYF. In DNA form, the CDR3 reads TGTGCCAGCATCTCCGGGACAGTACTGAGGACAGATACGCAGTATTTT. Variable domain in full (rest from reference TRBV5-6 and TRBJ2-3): DAGVTQSPTHLIKTRGQQVTLRCSPKSGHDTVSWYQQALGQGPQFIFQYYEEEERQRGNFPDRFSGHQFPNYSSELNVNALLLGDSALYLCASISGTVLRTDTQYFGPGTRLTVL.

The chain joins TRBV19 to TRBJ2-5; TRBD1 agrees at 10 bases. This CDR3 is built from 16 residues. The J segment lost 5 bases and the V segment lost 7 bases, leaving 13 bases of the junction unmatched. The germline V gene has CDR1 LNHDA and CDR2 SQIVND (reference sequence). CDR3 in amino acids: CASTRDRGPTRETQYF. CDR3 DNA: TGTGCCAGTACCCGGGACAGGGGACCCACCCGGGAGACCCAGTACTTC.

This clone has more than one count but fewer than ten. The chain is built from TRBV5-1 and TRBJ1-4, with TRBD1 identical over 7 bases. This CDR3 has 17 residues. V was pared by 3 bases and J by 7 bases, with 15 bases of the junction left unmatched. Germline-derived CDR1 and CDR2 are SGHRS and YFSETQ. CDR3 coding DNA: TGCGCCAGCAGCTATATTACTGACAGGGAGTTGCGTGAAAAACTGTTTTTT. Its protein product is CASSYITDRELREKLFF.

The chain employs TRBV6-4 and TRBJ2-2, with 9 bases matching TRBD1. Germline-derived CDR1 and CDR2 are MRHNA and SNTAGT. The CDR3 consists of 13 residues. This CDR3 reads CAGGQGCTGELFF. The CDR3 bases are TGTGCGGGCGGACAGGGGTGCACCGGGGAGCTGTTTTTT.

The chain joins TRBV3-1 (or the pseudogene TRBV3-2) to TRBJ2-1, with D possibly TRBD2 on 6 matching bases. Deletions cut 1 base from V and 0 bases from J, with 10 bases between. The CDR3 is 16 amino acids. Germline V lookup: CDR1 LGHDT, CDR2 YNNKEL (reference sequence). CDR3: CASSQGGGISYNEQFF. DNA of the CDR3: TGTGCCAGCAGCCAAGGTGGCGGGATCTCCTACAATGAGCAGTTCTTC.

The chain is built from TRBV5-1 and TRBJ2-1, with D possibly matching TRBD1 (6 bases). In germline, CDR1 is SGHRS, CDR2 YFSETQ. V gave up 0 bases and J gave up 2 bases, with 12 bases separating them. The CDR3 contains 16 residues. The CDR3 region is CASSLVQGLAYNEQFF. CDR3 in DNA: TGCGCCAGCAGCTTGGTACAGGGTTTGGCCTACAATGAGCAGTTCTTC.

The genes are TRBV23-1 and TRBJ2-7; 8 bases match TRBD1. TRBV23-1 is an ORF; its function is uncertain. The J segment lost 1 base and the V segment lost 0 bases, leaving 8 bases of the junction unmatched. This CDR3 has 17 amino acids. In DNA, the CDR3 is TGCGCCAGCAGTCAATCGGAAGAACAGGGGGTATCCTACGAGCAGTACTTC. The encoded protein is CASSQSEEQGVSYEQYF.

The CDR3 DNA reads TGTGCCAGCAGCCCGCAGCAGGGGGACACCGGGGAGCTGTTTTTT. This sequence encodes CASSPQQGDTGELFF. The rearrangement uses TRBV6-6 and TRBJ2-2, with TRBD1 matching over 7 bases. The V gene's germline CDR1 is MNHNY and CDR2 SVGAGI (reference sequence). V lost 6 bases to trimming and J lost 3 bases; unmatched junction nucleotides: 7. The CDR3 has 15 amino acids.

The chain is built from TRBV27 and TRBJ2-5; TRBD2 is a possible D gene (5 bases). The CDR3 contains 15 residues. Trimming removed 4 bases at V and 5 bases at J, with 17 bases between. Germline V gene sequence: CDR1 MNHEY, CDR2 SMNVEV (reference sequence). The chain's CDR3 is CASSSKAGGLETQYF. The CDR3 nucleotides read TGTGCCAGCAGTTCGAAGGCAGGAGGTTTGGAGACCCAGTACTTC.

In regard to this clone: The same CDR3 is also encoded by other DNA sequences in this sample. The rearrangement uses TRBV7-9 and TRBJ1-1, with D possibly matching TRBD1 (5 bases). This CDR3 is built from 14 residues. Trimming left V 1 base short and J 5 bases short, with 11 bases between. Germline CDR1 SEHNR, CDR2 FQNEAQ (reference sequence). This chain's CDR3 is CASSLVGGRTEAFF. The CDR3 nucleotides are TGTGCCAGCAGCTTAGTCGGGGGGAGGACTGAAGCTTTCTTT.

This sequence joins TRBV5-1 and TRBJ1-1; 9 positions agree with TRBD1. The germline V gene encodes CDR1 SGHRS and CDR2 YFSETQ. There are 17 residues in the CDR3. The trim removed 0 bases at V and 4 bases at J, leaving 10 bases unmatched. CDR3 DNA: TGCGCCAGCAGCTTGGTTCCCTCCGGGACAGGGCGCACTGAAGCTTTCTTT. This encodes CASSLVPSGTGRTEAFF.

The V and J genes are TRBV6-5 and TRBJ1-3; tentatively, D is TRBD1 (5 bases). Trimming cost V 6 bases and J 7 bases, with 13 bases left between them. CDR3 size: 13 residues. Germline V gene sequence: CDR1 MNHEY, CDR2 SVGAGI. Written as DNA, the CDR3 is TGTGCCAGCAGGCAGGGTTATGGGAACACCATATATTTT. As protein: CASRQGYGNTIYF.

CDR3 sequence: CATSDTVDRGYTDTQYF. The CDR3 nucleotides read TGTGCCACCAGTGATACCGTAGACAGGGGATATACAGATACGCAGTATTTT. V and J are TRBV24-1 and TRBJ2-3; 8 bases map to TRBD1. The V and J ends lost 3 bases and 3 bases, in that order; junction bases with no gene match: 10. The CDR3 is 17 residues long. In germline, CDR1 is KGHDR, CDR2 SFDVKD.

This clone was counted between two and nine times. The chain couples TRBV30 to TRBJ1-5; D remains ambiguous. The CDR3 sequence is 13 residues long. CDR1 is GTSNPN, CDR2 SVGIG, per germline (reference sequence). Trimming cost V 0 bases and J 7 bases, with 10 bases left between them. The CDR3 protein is CAWSVRQVQPQHF. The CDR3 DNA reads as TGTGCCTGGAGTGTTCGGCAGGTCCAGCCCCAGCATTTT.